This TCR beta chain originates from a study of shared clonotypes between healthy human individuals. Study-level points and caveats: Owing to a small donor count, the genetic and exposure-history diversity represented was limited. With a handful of donors compared, 5% to 5.5% of naive CD4 clonotypes were shared.

From CD4+ cells came CD45RA+ naive and CD45RA-negative memory subsets. Points on this clone: The antigen is not known.

Some clones are missing from TCRdb's copy, which holds only in-frame ones; the method was immunoSEQ multiplex PCR. Seen here are 1.4 million to 1.5 million clones, roughly 96% observed once, and the top ten hold roughly 1.2%. Germline CDR1 LNHDA, CDR2 SQIVND (reference sequence). V was shortened by 4 bases and J by 3 bases, with 15 bases between the two germline ends. The CDR3 has 15 amino acids. Sequencing was carried out using naive CD4+ T cells sorted from blood. As to subset: CD45RA+ positively selected. The receptor was isolated from a man aged 25 to 40 in good health. The chain combines TRBV19 with TRBJ1-1; maybe TRBD1 (5 bases). The CDR3 here is CASSNHGRADTEAFF. In nucleotides, the CDR3 is TGTGCCAGTAGTAACCACGGCAGGGCTGACACTGAAGCTTTCTTT.